These 14 T cell receptor beta chains were all obtained from the same sample, sequenced in a study of blood T cell repertoires in COVID-19. Generated by immunoSEQ multiplex PCR, the TCRdb table keeps only in-frame clones and is missing some. The table has roughly 290,000 clones, around 87% seen once. Input material: peripheral blood. These receptors were obtained from a woman in her forties or fifties who had recovered from COVID-19.

The genes are TRBV2 and TRBJ2-2; no firm D call. V was trimmed by 1 base and J by 7 bases, leaving 10 bases between them. Germline V gene data show CDR1 as SNHLY and CDR2 as FYNNEI. The CDR3 runs 14 residues. This chain's CDR3 is CASSEGPVDGELFF. The CDR3 region has the DNA TGTGCCAGCAGTGAAGGGCCAGTTGACGGGGAGCTGTTTTTT. Full variable domain (remainder filled in from reference TRBV2 and TRBJ2-2): EPEVTQTPSHQVTQMGQEVILRCVPISNHLYFYWYRQILGQKVEFLVSFYNNEISEKSEIFDDQFSVERPDGSNFTLKIRSTKLEDSAMYFCASSEGPVDGELFFGEGSRLTVL.

This clone was recorded once. The gene calls are TRBV4-3 and TRBJ1-5, with a possible D match to TRBD1 (6 bases). Trimming pared 1 base from V and 1 base from J, leaving 23 bases between. CDR3 length: 20 amino acids. From germline, CDR1 is LGHNA and CDR2 YSLEER. Here the CDR3 DNA reads TGCGCCAGCAGCCAAGCCCTCACCAGGGGCCCTGAAGGAAGCAATCAGCCCCAGCATTTT. It is translated as CASSQALTRGPEGSNQPQHF.

This clone was observed a few times. This rearrangement joins TRBV5-5 to TRBJ2-3; D unresolved. The CDR3 loop spans 13 amino acids. Germline V gene lookup returns CDR1 SGHKS and CDR2 YYEKEE (reference sequence). Trimming cost V 4 bases and J 6 bases, with 12 bases left between them. In DNA form, the CDR3 reads TGTGCCAGCAGCCTACTTATCGCCGATACGCAGTATTTT. This codes for CASSLLIADTQYF.

This rearrangement joins TRBV30 to TRBJ2-7; 9 nucleotides line up with TRBD1. The CDR3 loop spans 13 amino acids. V lost 3 bases to trimming and J lost 3 bases; unmatched junction nucleotides: 3. Looked up from germline, CDR1 is GTSNPN and CDR2 is SVGIG (reference sequence). CDR3 DNA sequence: TGTGCCTGGAGGGGGACAGGGCTCTACGAGCAGTACTTC. Translation: CAWRGTGLYEQYF.

The chain employs TRBV27 and TRBJ2-7; D is perhaps TRBD1 (6 bases). The V and J ends lost 8 bases and 0 bases respectively, with 14 bases between them. Germline values: CDR1 MNHEY, CDR2 SMNVEV (reference sequence). CDR3 size: 14 residues. The CDR3 DNA sequence: TGTGCCAGCCGGCAGACAGGAAGCTCCTACGAGCAGTACTTC. Protein product: CASRQTGSSYEQYF.

This clone has a single count. This chain uses TRBV29-1 with TRBJ2-7; D is ambiguous. V lost 3 bases, J lost 2 bases, and 8 bases lay in between. Per germline, CDR1 SQVTM and CDR2 ANQGSEA. There are 12 residues in the CDR3. The CDR3 bases are TGCAGCGTTGAGGGCCTCGCCTACGAGCAGTACTTC. It encodes CSVEGLAYEQYF.

CDR3 DNA sequence: TGTGCCAGCAGCCTAAACAGGGAAGGCGGCTACACCTTC. It translates to CASSLNREGGYTF. The chain links TRBV14 to TRBJ1-2, with D tentatively TRBD1 (6 bases). The germline gives CDR1 SGHDN, CDR2 FVKESK. The V gene lost 4 bases and the J gene lost 8 bases, with 14 bases spanning the gap. This CDR3 is built from 13 residues.

The chain couples TRBV28 to TRBJ1-2, with a weak D call TRBD1 (5 bases). The CDR3 totals 13 residues. Germline V gene data show CDR1 as MDHEN and CDR2 as SYDVKM. Trimming cost V 8 bases and J 4 bases, with 14 bases left between them. CDR3 residues: CASLPKGFYGYTF. The CDR3 nucleotides read TGTGCCAGCTTGCCGAAGGGGTTCTATGGCTACACCTTC.

V usage is TRBV5-1 and J usage is TRBJ1-1; TRBD1 aligns across 7 bases. Per germline, CDR1 SGHRS and CDR2 YFSETQ. The V and J ends lost 2 bases and 5 bases, in that order; junction bases with no gene match: 6. The length of the CDR3 is 14 residues. CDR3 bases: TGCGCCAGCAGCTTAAGACAGGGAGAGACTGAAGCTTTCTTT. Protein sequence: CASSLRQGETEAFF.

A remark on this clone: An end of the junction differs from the germline gene, which may be a read error. The chain recombines TRBV7-7 with TRBJ2-3, with D hard to call. The CDR3 contains 13 residues. Germline V gene data show CDR1 as SSHAT and CDR2 as FNYEAQ (reference sequence). CDR3 sequence (DNA): TGTGCTAGCAGCTCCTTAGTGACAGATACGCAGTATTTT. Translation gives CASSSLVTDTQYF. Complete variable domain (other parts from reference TRBV7-7 and TRBJ2-3): GAGVSQSPRYKVTKRGQDVTLRCDPISSHATLYWYQQALGQGPEFLTYFNYEAQPDKSGLPSDRFSAERPEGSISTLTIQRTEQRDSAMYRCASSSLVTDTQYFGPGTRLTVL.

This chain connects TRBV19 to TRBJ2-3; 9 nucleotides match TRBD2. Germline assignment: CDR1 LNHDA and CDR2 SQIVND (reference sequence). The CDR3 covers 15 residues. The ends lost 3 bases at V and 7 bases at J; junction bases unmatched: 8. The CDR3 sequence is CASSISREGPNTQYF. The CDR3 DNA reads TGTGCCAGTAGTATCTCGCGGGAGGGCCCAAATACGCAGTATTTT.

The chain links TRBV7-2 to TRBJ1-4, with 8 bases fitting TRBD1. V trimming: 2 bases; J trimming: 10 bases; junction bases outside the gene matches: 12. The germline CDR1 and CDR2 sequences are SGHTA and FQGNSA. The CDR3 spans 16 residues. CDR3 in DNA: TGTGCCAGCAGCTTACCCTCCGGTTGGGGACAGGCAAAACTGTTTTTT. The encoded protein is CASSLPSGWGQAKLFF.

This chain connects TRBV28 to TRBJ2-1, with D perhaps TRBD2 (5 bases). The germline V and J ends were trimmed by 10 bases and 0 bases, with 10 bases remaining between them. From germline, CDR1 is MDHEN and CDR2 SYDVKM. This CDR3 comprises 13 residues. For the CDR3, the DNA is TGTGCCACCCGGGGTAGCTCCTACAATGAGCAGTTCTTC. Its protein product is CATRGSSYNEQFF.

The V and J genes are TRBV18 and TRBJ1-6, with unresolved D. Germline CDR1 KGHSH, CDR2 LQKENI. Trimming left V 3 bases short and J 8 bases short, with 11 bases between. The CDR3 consists of 14 residues. CDR3 sequence reads: CASSPSGGDSPLHF. The CDR3 DNA is TGTGCCAGCTCACCTTCGGGCGGGGATTCACCCCTCCACTTT.